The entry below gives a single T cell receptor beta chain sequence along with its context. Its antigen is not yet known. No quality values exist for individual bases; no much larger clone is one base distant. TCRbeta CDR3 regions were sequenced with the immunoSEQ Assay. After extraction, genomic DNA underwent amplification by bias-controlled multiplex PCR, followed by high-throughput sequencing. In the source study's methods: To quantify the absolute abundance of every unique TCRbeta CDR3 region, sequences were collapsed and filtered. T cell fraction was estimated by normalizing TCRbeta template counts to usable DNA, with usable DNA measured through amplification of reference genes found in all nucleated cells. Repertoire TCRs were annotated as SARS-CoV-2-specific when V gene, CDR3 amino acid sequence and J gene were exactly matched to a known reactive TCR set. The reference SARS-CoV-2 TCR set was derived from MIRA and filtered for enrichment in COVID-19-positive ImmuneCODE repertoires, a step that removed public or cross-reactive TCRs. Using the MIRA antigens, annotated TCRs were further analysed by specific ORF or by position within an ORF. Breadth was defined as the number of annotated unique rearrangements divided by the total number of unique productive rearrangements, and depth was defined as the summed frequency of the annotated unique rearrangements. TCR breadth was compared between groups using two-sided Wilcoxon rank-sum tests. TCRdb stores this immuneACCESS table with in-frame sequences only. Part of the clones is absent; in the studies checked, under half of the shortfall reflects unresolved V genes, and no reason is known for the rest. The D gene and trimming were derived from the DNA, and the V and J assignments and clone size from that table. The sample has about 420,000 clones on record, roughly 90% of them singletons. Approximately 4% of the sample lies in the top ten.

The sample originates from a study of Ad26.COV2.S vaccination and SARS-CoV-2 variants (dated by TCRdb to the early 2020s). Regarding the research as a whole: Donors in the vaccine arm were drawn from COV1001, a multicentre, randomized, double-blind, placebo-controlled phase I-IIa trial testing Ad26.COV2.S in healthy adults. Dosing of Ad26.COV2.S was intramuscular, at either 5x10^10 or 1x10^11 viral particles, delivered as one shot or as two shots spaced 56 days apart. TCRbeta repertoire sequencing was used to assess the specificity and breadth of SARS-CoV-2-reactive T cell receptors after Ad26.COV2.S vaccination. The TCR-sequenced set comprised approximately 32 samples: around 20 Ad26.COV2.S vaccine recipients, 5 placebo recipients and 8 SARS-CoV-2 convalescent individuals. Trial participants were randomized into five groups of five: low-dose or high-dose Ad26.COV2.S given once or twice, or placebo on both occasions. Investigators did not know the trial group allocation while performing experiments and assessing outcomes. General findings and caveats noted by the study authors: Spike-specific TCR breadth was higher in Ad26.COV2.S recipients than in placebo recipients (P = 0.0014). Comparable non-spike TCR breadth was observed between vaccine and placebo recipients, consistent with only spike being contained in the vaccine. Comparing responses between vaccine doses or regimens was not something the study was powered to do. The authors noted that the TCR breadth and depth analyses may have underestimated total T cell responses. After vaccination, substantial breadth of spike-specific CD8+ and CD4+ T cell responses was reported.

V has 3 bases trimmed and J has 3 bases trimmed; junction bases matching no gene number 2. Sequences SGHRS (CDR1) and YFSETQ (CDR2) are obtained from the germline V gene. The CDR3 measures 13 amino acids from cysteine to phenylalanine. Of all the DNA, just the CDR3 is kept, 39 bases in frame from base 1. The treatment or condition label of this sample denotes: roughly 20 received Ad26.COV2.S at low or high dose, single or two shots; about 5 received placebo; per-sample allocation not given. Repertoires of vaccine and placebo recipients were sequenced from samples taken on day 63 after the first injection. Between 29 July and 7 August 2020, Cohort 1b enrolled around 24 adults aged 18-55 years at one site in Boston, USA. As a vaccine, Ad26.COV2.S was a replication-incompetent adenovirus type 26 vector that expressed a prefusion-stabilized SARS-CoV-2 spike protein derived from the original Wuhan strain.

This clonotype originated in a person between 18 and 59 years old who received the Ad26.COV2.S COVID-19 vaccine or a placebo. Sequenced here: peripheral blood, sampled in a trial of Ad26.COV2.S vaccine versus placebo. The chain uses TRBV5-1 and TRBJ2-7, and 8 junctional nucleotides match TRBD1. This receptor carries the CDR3 CASSWGTGYEQYF. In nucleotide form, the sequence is TGCGCCAGCAGCTGGGGGACAGGCTACGAGCAGTACTTC.